The TCR beta chain under discussion was sequenced for a study of hypomethylating agent response in myelodysplastic syndrome. Study summary: Either azacitidine (about 75% of the 11) or decitabine (3 of 11) was given. Of the myelodysplastic syndrome patients, roughly 9 were male, 2 female. Study results and caveats: No significant post-treatment change in richness, rarefaction diversity or clonality, across all patients or response groups.

No T-cell subset sorting was done; bone marrow was analyzed in bulk. In regard to this clone: Its target is not known.

Profiled with immunoSEQ multiplex PCR; TCRdb holds only in-frame clones, not every one. The sample holds under 5,500 clones, around four fifths seen once. CDR1 is LGHNA, CDR2 YSLEER, per germline. Trimming took 0 bases from V and 0 from J; bases not matched to a gene: 11. This CDR3 spans 20 amino acids. The gene calls are TRBV4-3 and TRBJ1-5; 10 bases line up with TRBD1. This sequence was found in a human donor with myelodysplastic syndrome. The sequencing here drew on bone marrow, taken before or after starting hypomethylating agent treatment for myelodysplastic syndrome (not recorded which). The CDR3 DNA reads as TGCGCCAGCAGCCAAGAAGTCCCGGGACAGGGGTCTTATAGCAATCAGCCCCAGCATTTT. Its protein is CASSQEVPGQGSYSNQPQHF.